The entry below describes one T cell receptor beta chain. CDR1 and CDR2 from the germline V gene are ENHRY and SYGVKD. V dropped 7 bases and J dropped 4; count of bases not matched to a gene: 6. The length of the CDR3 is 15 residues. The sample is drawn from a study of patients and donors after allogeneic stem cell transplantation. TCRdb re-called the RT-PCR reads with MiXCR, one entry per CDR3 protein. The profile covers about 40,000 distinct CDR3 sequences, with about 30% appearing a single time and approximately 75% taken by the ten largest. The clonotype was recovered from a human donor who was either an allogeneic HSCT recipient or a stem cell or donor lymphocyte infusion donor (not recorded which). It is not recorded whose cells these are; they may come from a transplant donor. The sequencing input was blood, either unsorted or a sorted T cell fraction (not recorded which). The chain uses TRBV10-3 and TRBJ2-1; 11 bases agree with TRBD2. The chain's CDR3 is CAINHSGRAYNEQFF. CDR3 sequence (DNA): TGTGCCATCAACCATAGCGGGAGGGCGTACAATGAGCAGTTCTTC.